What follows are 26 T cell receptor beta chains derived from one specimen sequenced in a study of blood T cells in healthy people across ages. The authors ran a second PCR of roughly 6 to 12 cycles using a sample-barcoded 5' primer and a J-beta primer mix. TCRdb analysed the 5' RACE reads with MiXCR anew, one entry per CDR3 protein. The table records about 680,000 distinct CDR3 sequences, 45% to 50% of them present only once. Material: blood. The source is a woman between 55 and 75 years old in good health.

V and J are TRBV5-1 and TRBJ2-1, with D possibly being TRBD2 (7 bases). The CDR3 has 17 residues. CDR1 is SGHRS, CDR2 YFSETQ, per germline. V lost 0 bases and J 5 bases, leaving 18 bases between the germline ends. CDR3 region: CASSLVGGGSGNNEQFF. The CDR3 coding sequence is TGCGCCAGCAGCTTGGTGGGGGGCGGGAGTGGGAACAATGAGCAGTTCTTC.

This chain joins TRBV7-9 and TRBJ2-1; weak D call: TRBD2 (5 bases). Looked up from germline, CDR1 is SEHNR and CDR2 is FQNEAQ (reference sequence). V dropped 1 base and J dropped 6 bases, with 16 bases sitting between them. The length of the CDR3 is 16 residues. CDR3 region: CASSLVVGVGINEQFF. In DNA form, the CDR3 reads TGTGCCAGCAGCTTAGTCGTGGGAGTGGGAATCAATGAGCAGTTCTTC. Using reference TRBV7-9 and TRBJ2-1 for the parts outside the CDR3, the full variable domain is DTGVSQNPRHKITKRGQNVTFRCDPISEHNRLYWYRQTLGQGPEFLTYFQNEAQLEKSRLLSDRFSAERPKGSFSTLEIQRTEQGDSAMYLCASSLVVGVGINEQFFGPGTRLTVL.

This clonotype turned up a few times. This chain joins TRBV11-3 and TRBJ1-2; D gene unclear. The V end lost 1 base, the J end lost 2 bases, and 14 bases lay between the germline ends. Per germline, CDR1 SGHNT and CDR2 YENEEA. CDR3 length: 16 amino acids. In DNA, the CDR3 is TGTGCCAGCAGCTTAGGGCGGGAATTCGGGAACTATGGCTACACCTTC. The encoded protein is CASSLGREFGNYGYTF.

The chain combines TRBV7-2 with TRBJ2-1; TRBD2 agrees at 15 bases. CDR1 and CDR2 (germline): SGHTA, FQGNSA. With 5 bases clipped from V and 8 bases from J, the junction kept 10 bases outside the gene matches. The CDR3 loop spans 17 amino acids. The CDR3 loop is CASSLTGTSGRRDEQFF. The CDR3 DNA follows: TGTGCCAGCAGCCTGACCGGGACTAGCGGGAGGAGGGATGAGCAGTTCTTC.

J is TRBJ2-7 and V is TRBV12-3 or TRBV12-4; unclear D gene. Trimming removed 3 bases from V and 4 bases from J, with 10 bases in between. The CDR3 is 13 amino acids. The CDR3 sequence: CASSFYVSYEQYF. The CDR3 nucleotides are TGTGCCAGCAGTTTTTATGTGTCTTACGAGCAGTACTTC.

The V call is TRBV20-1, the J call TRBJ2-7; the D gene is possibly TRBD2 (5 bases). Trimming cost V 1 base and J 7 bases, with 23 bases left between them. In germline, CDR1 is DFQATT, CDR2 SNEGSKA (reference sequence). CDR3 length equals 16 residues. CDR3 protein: CSARAPGWRRLNEQYF. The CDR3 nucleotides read TGCAGTGCTAGAGCCCCTGGGTGGAGGCGGCTCAATGAGCAGTACTTC.

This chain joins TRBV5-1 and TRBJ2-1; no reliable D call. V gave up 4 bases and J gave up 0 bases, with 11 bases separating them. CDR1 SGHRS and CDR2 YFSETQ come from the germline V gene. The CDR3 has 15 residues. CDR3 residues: CASSPARSSYNEQFF. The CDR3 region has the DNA TGCGCCAGCAGCCCCGCCCGGAGCTCCTACAATGAGCAGTTCTTC.

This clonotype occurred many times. The CDR3 nucleotides read TGCAGCGTTGAAATCAGCACAGATACGCAGTATTTT. Translation gives CSVEISTDTQYF. This chain links TRBV29-1 with TRBJ2-3; D remains ambiguous. The CDR3 spans 12 residues. CDR1 and CDR2 (germline): SQVTM, ANQGSEA. Trimming shortened V by 2 bases and J by 0 bases, and 3 bases separated the two germline ends.

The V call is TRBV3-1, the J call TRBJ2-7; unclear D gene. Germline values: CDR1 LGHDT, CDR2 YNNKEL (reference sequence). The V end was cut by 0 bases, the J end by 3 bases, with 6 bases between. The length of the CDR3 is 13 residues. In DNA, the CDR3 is TGTGCCAGCAGCCAAGATCCGGGCTACGAGCAGTACTTC. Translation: CASSQDPGYEQYF.

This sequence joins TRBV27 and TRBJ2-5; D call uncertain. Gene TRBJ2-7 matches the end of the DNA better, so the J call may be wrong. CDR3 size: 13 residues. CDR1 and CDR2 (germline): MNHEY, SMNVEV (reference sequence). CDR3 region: CASSWTEEYEQYF. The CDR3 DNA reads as TGTGCCAGCAGTTGGACCGAGGAATACGAGCAGTACTTC.

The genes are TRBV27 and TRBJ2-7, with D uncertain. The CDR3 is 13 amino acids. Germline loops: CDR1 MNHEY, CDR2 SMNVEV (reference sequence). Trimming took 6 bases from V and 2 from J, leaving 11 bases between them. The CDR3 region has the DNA TGTGCCAGCAGGGCGGCAGGTACCTACGAGCAGTACTTC. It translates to CASRAAGTYEQYF.

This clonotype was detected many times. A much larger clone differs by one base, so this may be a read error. The CDR3: CASSQDVRGSEQYF. CDR3 in DNA: TGCGCCAGCAGCCAAGATGTCAGAGGCAGTGAGCAGTACTTC. The chain is built from TRBV4-1 and TRBJ2-5; D unresolved. Between the trimmed V and J ends, which lost 0 bases and 11 bases, there was a span of 16 bases. Per germline, CDR1 MGHRA and CDR2 YSYEKL. The CDR3 runs to 14 residues.

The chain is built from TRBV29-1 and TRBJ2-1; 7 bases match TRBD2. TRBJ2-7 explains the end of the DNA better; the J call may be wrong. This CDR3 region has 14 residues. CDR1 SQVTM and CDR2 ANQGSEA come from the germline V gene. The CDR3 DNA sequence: TGCAGCGTTGGTAGAGGCGGGAGTTACAATGAGCAGTACTTC. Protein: CSVGRGGSYNEQYF.

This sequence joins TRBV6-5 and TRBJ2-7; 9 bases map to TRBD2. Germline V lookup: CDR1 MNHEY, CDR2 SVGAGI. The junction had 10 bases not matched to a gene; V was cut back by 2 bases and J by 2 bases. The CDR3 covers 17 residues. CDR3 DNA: TGTGCCAGCAGTTACGGTAGCGGGAGCAGGCCCACCTACGAGCAGTACTTC. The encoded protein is CASSYGSGSRPTYEQYF.

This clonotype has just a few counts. As DNA, the CDR3 is TGCGCCAGCACGGCAGGGGTCTCCTACGAGCAGTACTTC. This translates into CASTAGVSYEQYF. The rearrangement links TRBV5-1 to TRBJ2-7; TRBD1 might be the D (6 bases). CDR1 is SGHRS and CDR2 is YFSETQ in the germline V gene. CDR3 length: 13 residues. With 6 bases removed from V and 0 bases from J, the gap between germline ends came to 10 bases.

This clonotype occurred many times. The CDR3 region has the DNA TGCAGTGCTAGAGCCCGCCACAGGGTGAATGAGCAGTTCTTC. Amino acids: CSARARHRVNEQFF. The gene calls are TRBV20-1 and TRBJ2-1, with D perhaps matching TRBD1 (6 bases). The CDR3 totals 14 residues. Trimming pared 1 base from V and 7 bases from J, leaving 14 bases between. In germline, CDR1 is DFQATT, CDR2 SNEGSKA (reference sequence).

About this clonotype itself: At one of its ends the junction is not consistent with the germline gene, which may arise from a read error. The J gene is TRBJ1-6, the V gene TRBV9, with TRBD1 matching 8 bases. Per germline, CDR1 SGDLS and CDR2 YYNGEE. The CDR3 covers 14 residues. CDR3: CASSRTGLNSPPHF. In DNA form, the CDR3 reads TGTGCCAGCAGCCGGACAGGGCTAAATTCACCCCCCCACTTT. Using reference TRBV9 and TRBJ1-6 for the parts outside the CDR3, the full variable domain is DSGVTQTPKHLITATGQRVTLRCSPRSGDLSVYWYQQSLDQGLQFLIQYYNGEERAKGNILERFSAQQFPDLHSELNLSSLELGDSALYFCASSRTGLNSPPHFGNGTRLTVT.

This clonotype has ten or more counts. DNA for the CDR3: TGTGCCAGCAGCTTGGCAGCTAACTATGGCTACACCTTC. This gives the protein CASSLAANYGYTF. V and J are TRBV11-1 and TRBJ1-2; D ambiguous. Germline CDR1 SGHAT, CDR2 FQDESV (reference sequence). Trimming pared 3 bases from V and 0 bases from J, leaving 5 bases between. The CDR3 spans 13 residues. Full variable domain (missing parts from reference TRBV11-1 and TRBJ1-2): EAEVAQSPRYKITEKSQAVAFWCDPISGHATLYWYRQILGQGPELLVQFQDESVVDDSQLPKDRFSAERLKGVDSTLKIQPAELGDSAMYLCASSLAANYGYTFGSGTRLTVV.

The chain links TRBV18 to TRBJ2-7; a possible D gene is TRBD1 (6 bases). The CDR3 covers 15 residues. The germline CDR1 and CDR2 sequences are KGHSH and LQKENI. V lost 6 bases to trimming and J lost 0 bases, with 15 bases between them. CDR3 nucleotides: TGTGCCAGCTCCTACGGACAGCCCAGCTCCTACGAGCAGTACTTC. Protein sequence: CASSYGQPSSYEQYF.

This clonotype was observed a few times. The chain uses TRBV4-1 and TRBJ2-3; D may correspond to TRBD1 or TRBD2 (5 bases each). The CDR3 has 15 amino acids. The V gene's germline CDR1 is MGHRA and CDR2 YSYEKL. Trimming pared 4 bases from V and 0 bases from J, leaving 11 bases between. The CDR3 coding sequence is TGCGCCAGCAGCCTCACAGGACTCAGCACAGATACGCAGTATTTT. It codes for CASSLTGLSTDTQYF.

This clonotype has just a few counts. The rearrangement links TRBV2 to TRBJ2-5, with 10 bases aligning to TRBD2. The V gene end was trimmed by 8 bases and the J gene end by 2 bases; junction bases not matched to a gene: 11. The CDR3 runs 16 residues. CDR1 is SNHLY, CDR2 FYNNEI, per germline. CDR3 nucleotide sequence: TGTGCCAGCCCCGGGACTAGCGCCCGCGGACAAGAGACCCAGTACTTC. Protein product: CASPGTSARGQETQYF.

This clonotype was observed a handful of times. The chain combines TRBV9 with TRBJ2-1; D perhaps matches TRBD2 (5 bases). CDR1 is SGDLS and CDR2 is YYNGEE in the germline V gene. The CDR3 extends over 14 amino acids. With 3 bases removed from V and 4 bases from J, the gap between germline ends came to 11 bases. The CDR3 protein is CASSEAELYNEQFF. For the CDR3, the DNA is TGTGCCAGCAGCGAAGCGGAGCTATACAATGAGCAGTTCTTC.

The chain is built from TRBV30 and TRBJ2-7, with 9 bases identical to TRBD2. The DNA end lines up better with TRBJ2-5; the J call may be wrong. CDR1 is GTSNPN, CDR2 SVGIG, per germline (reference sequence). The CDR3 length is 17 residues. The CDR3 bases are TGTGCCTGGAGTGTAAAGGGTCTTAGCGGGAGAGGCGAGACCCAGTACTTC. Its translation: CAWSVKGLSGRGETQYF.

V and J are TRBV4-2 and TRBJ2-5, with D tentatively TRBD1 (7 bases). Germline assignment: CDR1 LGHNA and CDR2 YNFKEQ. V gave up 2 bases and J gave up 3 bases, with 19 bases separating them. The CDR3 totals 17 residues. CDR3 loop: CASSQQGGAPREETQYF. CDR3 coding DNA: TGTGCCAGCAGCCAACAGGGGGGCGCGCCCAGAGAAGAGACCCAGTACTTC.

DNA for the CDR3: TGTGCCAGCAGTTACAGGGAGTACACTGAAGCTTTCTTT. It yields the protein CASSYREYTEAFF. V and J are TRBV28 and TRBJ1-1; TRBD1 is a possible D gene (6 bases). This CDR3 spans 13 amino acids. Per germline, CDR1 MDHEN and CDR2 SYDVKM. Trimming removed 4 bases from V and 3 bases from J, with 9 bases in between.

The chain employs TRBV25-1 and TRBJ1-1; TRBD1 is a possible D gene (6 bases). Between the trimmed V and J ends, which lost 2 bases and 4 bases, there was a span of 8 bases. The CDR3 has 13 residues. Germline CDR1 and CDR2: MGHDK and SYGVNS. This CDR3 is CASSEQQGTEAFF. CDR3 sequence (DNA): TGTGCCAGCAGTGAACAACAGGGCACTGAAGCTTTCTTT.